The 17 T cell receptor beta chains below come from one sample, sequenced in a study of blood T cell repertoires in COVID-19. The assay was immunoSEQ multiplex PCR, and TCRdb's table has in-frame clones only and misses some. Found here are 40,000 to 45,000 clones, more than 80% of them singletons; the top ten hold approximately 0.35%. The sequenced sample consisted of peripheral blood. These receptors all stem from a middle-aged man with COVID-19, enrolled during active disease.

This chain connects TRBV6-5 to TRBJ1-3; D remains unclear. The V end was cut by 5 bases, the J end by 4 bases, with 15 bases between. Germline CDR1 and CDR2: MNHEY and SVGAGI. The CDR3 length is 15 residues. The CDR3 spells CASSLRGAGGNTIYF. The CDR3 DNA is TGTGCCAGCAGTCTAAGAGGAGCGGGGGGAAACACCATATATTTT.

This chain joins TRBV15 and TRBJ1-5; 8 nucleotides line up with TRBD1. The CDR3 covers 20 residues. The V and J ends lost 3 bases and 3 bases, in that order; junction bases with no gene match: 19. Germline CDR1 LNHNV, CDR2 YYDKDF (reference sequence). The CDR3 here is CATSSPGGHRGLLHNQPQHF. The DNA of the CDR3 is TGTGCCACCAGCAGCCCTGGGGGTCACAGGGGGTTACTTCACAATCAGCCCCAGCATTTT.

The chain links TRBV19 to TRBJ1-5, with D hard to call. V lost 1 base and J lost 0, with 7 bases in between. Germline V lookup: CDR1 LNHDA, CDR2 SQIVND (reference sequence). The CDR3 length is 15 residues. In DNA form, the CDR3 reads TGTGCCAGTAGTATAGGGGCCGATAGCAATCAGCCCCAGCATTTT. Translation gives CASSIGADSNQPQHF.

This rearrangement joins TRBV19 to TRBJ1-6; no firm D call. Per the germline V gene, CDR1 is LNHDA and CDR2 is SQIVND (reference sequence). The V end lost 1 base, the J end lost 14 bases, and 9 bases lay between the germline ends. CDR3 length equals 12 residues. This CDR3 is CASSIGADSLHF. DNA of the CDR3: TGTGCCAGTAGTATAGGGGCGGACTCCCTCCACTTT.

The J gene is TRBJ1-3, the V gene TRBV7-2; D gene uncertain. This CDR3 spans 15 amino acids. The germline V gene has CDR1 SGHTA and CDR2 FQGNSA. Trimming took 1 base from V and 4 from J, leaving 11 bases between them. The CDR3 loop is CASSLDVALGNTIYF. The CDR3 bases are TGTGCCAGCAGCTTAGATGTGGCCCTCGGAAACACCATATATTTT.

This chain connects TRBV15 to TRBJ2-7; D might be TRBD2 (5 bases). CDR3 length equals 15 residues. Germline loops: CDR1 LNHNV, CDR2 YYDKDF (reference sequence). Trimming removed 1 base at V and 3 bases at J, with 13 bases between. The DNA of the CDR3 is TGTGCCACCAGCAGAGGGATTGTGAGGGACTACGAGCAGTACTTC. Protein sequence: CATSRGIVRDYEQYF.

The chain couples TRBV5-5 to TRBJ1-1; 9 positions match TRBD1. The CDR3 length is 16 residues. The ends lost 3 bases at V and 1 base at J; junction bases unmatched: 7. The V gene's germline CDR1 is SGHKS and CDR2 YYEKEE (reference sequence). The CDR3 nucleotides are TGTGCCAGCAGCTCACTACAGGGGGCCGGGAACACTGAAGCTTTCTTT. Translation gives CASSSLQGAGNTEAFF.

The J gene is TRBJ2-7, the V gene TRBV24-1; possibly TRBD1 for D (6 bases). Trimming pared 2 bases from V and 0 bases from J, leaving 13 bases between. This CDR3 region has 16 residues. Germline V gives CDR1 KGHDR, CDR2 SFDVKD. The CDR3 coding sequence is TGTGCCACCAGTGATTCTAATAAGGGGGTCTCCTACGAGCAGTACTTC. Its translation: CATSDSNKGVSYEQYF.

The rearrangement uses TRBV7-9 and TRBJ2-7; perhaps TRBD1 as D (8 bases). Germline V CDR1 and CDR2: SEHNR, FQNEAQ (reference sequence). The CDR3 runs to 13 residues. V dropped 6 bases and J dropped 5 bases, with 14 bases sitting between them. CDR3 in DNA: TGTGCCAGCAGATTTACAGGGGGGGACGAGCAGTACTTC. Protein product: CASRFTGGDEQYF. Together with reference TRBV7-9 and TRBJ2-7, the CDR3 gives the full variable domain: DTGVSQNPRHKITKRGQNVTFRCDPISEHNRLYWYRQTLGQGPEFLTYFQNEAQLEKSRLLSDRFSAERPKGSFSTLEIQRTEQGDSAMYLCASRFTGGDEQYFGPGTRLTVT.

V and J are TRBV3-1 (or the pseudogene TRBV3-2) and TRBJ2-3; 11 bases line up with TRBD2. J lost 0 bases, V lost 0 bases, and 8 bases had no gene match. The CDR3 extends over 19 amino acids. Germline-derived CDR1 and CDR2 are LGHDT and YNNKEL (reference sequence). CDR3 loop: CASSQETSGTRASTDTQYF. DNA for the CDR3: TGTGCCAGCAGCCAAGAGACTAGCGGGACGAGGGCTAGCACAGATACGCAGTATTTT.

This chain links TRBV11-2 with TRBJ1-6; tentative D call: TRBD1 (5 bases). This CDR3 contains 17 residues. Germline CDR1 reads SGHAT; CDR2 reads FQNNGV. V was pared by 2 bases and J by 2 bases, with 13 bases between. CDR3 sequence (DNA): TGTGCCAGCAGCTTATCCGGGGGGGGGACCTATAATTCACCCCTCCACTTT. It codes for CASSLSGGGTYNSPLHF.

The V gene is TRBV2, the J gene TRBJ2-1; 12 bases are a match to TRBD2. Germline values: CDR1 SNHLY, CDR2 FYNNEI. There are 16 residues in the CDR3. V trimming: 8 bases; J trimming: 3 bases; junction bases outside the gene matches: 8. The CDR3 reads CASRSRLAGVYNEQFF. The CDR3 nucleotides are TGTGCCAGCCGGAGTCGACTAGCGGGAGTCTACAATGAGCAGTTCTTC. The variable domain in full, completed from reference TRBV2 and TRBJ2-1, reads EPEVTQTPSHQVTQMGQEVILRCVPISNHLYFYWYRQILGQKVEFLVSFYNNEISEKSEIFDDQFSVERPDGSNFTLKIRSTKLEDSAMYFCASRSRLAGVYNEQFFGPGTRLTVL.

V gene TRBV29-1 combines with J gene TRBJ2-7, with 11 bases that match TRBD2. Germline CDR1 SQVTM, CDR2 ANQGSEA. CDR3 length: 16 residues. V shed 4 bases, J shed 2 bases, and the junction held 10 bases outside the gene matches. Written as DNA, the CDR3 is TGCAGCGTTGTGGGTAGCGGGAGGGATCCAACCTACGAGCAGTACTTC. It yields the protein CSVVGSGRDPTYEQYF.

This clone was seen once. The chain recombines TRBV10-3 with TRBJ2-7; 10 positions agree with TRBD1. Germline V gene lookup returns CDR1 ENHRY and CDR2 SYGVKD. J was trimmed by 3 bases and V by 8 bases; bases with no gene match: 4. The CDR3 spans 13 residues. CDR3 in amino acids: CAIADRGYYEQYF. The CDR3 DNA reads TGTGCCATCGCGGACAGGGGGTACTACGAGCAGTACTTC.

The V call is TRBV5-1, the J call TRBJ1-1; 9 nucleotides line up with TRBD1. This CDR3 is 15 amino acids long. The V and J ends lost 1 base and 3 bases, in that order; junction bases with no gene match: 4. CDR1 and CDR2 from the germline V gene are SGHRS and YFSETQ. CDR3 sequence (DNA): TGCGCCAGCAGCTTGATACAGGGGGCGTACACTGAAGCTTTCTTT. Translation: CASSLIQGAYTEAFF. The full variable domain, rest sourced from reference TRBV5-1 and TRBJ1-1, is KAGVTQTPRYLIKTRGQQVTLSCSPISGHRSVSWYQQTPGQGLQFLFEYFSETQRNKGNFPGRFSGRQFSNSRSEMNVSTLELGDSALYLCASSLIQGAYTEAFFGQGTRLTVV.

The genes are TRBV29-1 and TRBJ1-2; the D is unclear. V was cut by 6 bases and J by 3 bases, with 11 bases left in between. Germline assignment: CDR1 SQVTM and CDR2 ANQGSEA. This CDR3 has 12 amino acids. The CDR3 sequence is CSVDDIYYGYTF. The CDR3 DNA reads as TGCAGCGTAGACGACATCTACTATGGCTACACCTTC.

The CDR3 protein is CASSPRTGGGSNQPQHF. In DNA, the CDR3 is TGTGCCAGCAGCCCTAGAACAGGGGGCGGAAGCAATCAGCCCCAGCATTTT. V and J are TRBV11-2 and TRBJ1-5; 9 nucleotides agree with TRBD1. The J segment lost 1 base and the V segment lost 5 bases, leaving 9 bases of the junction unmatched. Germline-derived CDR1 and CDR2 are SGHAT and FQNNGV. The CDR3 totals 17 residues.